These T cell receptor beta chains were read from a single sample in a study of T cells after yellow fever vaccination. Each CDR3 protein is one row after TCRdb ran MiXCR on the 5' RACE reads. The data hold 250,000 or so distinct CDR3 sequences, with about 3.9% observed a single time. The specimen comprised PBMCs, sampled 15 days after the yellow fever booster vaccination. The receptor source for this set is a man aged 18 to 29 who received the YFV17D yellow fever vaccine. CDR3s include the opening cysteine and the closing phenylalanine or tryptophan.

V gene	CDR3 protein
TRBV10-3	CAISLIAGNSYNEQFF
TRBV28	CASSQVAEAFF
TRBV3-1	CASSQEAVYEQYF
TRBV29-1	CSVAGGEGSYEQYF
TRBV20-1	CSARDVSRSNQPQHF
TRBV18	CASSPVEGQPQHF
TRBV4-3	CASSQVGTREKLFF
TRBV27	CASSWWETGELFF
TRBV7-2	CASSLAGAGSAYNEQFF
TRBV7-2	CASSLRTSGAETQYF
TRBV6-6	CASSYVGVFHQETQYF
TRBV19	CASSSRGGHDEQFF
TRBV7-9	CASSFNRAGANVLTF
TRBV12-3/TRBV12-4	CASSPITTPITEAFF
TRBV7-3	CASSLNGYGYTF
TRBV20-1	CSARVGDTQYF
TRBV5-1	CASSLGSGADTQYF
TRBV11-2	CASSAQTPPYNEQFF
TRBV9	CASSVGFSGANVLTF
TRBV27	CASSRPATSSGNTIYF